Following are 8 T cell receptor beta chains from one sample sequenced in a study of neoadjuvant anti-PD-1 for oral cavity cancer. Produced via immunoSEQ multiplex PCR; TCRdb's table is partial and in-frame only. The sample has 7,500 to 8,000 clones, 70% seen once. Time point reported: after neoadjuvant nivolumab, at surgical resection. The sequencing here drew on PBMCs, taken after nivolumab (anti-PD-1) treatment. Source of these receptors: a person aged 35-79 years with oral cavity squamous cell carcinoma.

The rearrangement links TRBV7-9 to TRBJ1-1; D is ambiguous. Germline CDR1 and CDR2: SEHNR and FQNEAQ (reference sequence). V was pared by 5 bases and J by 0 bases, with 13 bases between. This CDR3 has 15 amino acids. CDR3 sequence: CASSPKVRLNTEAFF. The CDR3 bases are TGTGCCAGCAGCCCTAAGGTCCGTCTGAACACTGAAGCTTTCTTT.

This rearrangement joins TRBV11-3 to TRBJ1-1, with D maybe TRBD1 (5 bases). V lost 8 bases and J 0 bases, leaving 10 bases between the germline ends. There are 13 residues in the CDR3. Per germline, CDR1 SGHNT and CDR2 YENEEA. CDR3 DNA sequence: TGTGCCAGCGGGGCAGGAGTGAACACTGAAGCTTTCTTT. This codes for CASGAGVNTEAFF.

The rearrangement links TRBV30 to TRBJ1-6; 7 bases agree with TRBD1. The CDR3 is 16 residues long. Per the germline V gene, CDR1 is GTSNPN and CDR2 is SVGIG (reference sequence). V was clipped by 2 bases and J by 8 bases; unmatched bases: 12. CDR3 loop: CAWSLTGSWRHSPLHF. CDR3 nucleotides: TGTGCCTGGAGTTTGACAGGGTCCTGGCGGCATTCACCCCTCCACTTT.

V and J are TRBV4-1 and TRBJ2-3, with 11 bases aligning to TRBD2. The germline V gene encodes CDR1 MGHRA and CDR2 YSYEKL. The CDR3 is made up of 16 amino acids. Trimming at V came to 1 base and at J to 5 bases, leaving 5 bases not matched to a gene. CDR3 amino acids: CASSQGIAGGGDTQYF. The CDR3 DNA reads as TGCGCCAGCAGCCAAGGAATAGCGGGGGGGGGAGATACGCAGTATTTT.

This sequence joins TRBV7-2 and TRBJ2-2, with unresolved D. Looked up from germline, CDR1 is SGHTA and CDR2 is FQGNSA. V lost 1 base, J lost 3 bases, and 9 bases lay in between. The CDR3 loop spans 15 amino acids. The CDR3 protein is CASSLDGLYTGELFF. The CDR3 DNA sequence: TGTGCCAGCAGCTTAGACGGGTTGTACACCGGGGAGCTGTTTTTT.

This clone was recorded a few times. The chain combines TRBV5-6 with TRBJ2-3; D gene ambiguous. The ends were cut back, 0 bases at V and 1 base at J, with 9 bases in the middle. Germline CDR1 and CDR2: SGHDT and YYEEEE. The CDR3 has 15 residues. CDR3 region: CASSLGDTGTDTQYF. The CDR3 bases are TGTGCCAGCAGCTTGGGGGATACGGGCACAGATACGCAGTATTTT.

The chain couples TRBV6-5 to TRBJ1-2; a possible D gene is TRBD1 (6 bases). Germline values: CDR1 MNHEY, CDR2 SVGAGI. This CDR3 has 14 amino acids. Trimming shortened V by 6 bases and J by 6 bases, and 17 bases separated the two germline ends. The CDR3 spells CASSRLGGADGYTF. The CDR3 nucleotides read TGTGCCAGCAGCCGCTTGGGGGGCGCCGATGGCTACACCTTC.

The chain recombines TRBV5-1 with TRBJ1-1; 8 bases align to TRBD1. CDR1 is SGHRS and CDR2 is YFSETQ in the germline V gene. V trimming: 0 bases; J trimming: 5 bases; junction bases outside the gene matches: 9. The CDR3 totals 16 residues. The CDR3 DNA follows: TGCGCCAGCAGCTTGGCTCCCAGGGGGCGGGAAACTGAAGCTTTCTTT. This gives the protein CASSLAPRGRETEAFF.